The sequence of this T cell receptor (beta chain) was determined in a study of blood T cells in healthy people across ages. Primed by a sample-barcoded 5' primer and a J-beta primer mix, a second PCR proceeded for about 6 to 11 cycles. Every sample produced at least 2.5 million CDR3-containing paired-end reads. In TCRdb, the 5' RACE reads were re-called with MiXCR into one record per CDR3 protein. The sample contains just over 800,000 distinct CDR3 sequences, around 68% of which appear only once. The CDR3 is made up of 17 amino acids. CDR1 is SGDLS and CDR2 is YYNGEE in the germline V gene. Trimming removed 4 bases at V and 0 bases at J, with 17 bases between.

The sequence was obtained from a man under 40 in good health. This rearrangement joins TRBV9 to TRBJ2-1; D might be TRBD1 (8 bases). Sequencing was carried out using blood. The CDR3 coding sequence is TGTGCCAGCAGCCCAGCAGGGGGCGGGGGCTCCTACAATGAGCAGTTCTTC. Its protein product is CASSPAGGGGSYNEQFF. Full variable domain (missing parts from reference TRBV9 and TRBJ2-1): DSGVTQTPKHLITATGQRVTLRCSPRSGDLSVYWYQQSLDQGLQFLIQYYNGEERAKGNILERFSAQQFPDLHSELNLSSLELGDSALYFCASSPAGGGGSYNEQFFGPGTRLTVL.